This is a list of T cell receptor beta chains from one sample in a study of T cells in Graves' hyperthyroidism and ophthalmopathy. TCRdb recomputed calls from the multiplex PCR reads with MiXCR, one row per CDR3 protein. This sample yields about 300,000 distinct CDR3 sequences, of which 15% to 20% are seen a single time; approximately 35% belongs to the top ten. The sample was blood. These TCRs come from a man between 45 and 60 years old with Graves' ophthalmopathy. Each CDR3 is given with its conserved first and last residue. The D gene is left open where the match is weak. Clone size is stated in some rows and not others, as once, few, many or a class when expanded.

V	size	J	D	DNA	CDR3
TRBV5-1	NA	TRBJ2-7	TRBD2	TGCGCCAGCAGCTTTAGTCTAGCGGGGTCCTACGAGCAGTACTTC	CASSFSLAGSYEQYF
TRBV20-1	NA	TRBJ1-5	TRBD1	TGCAGTGCCCCGACGGGGACAGGGAGCAATCAGCCCCAGCATTTT	CSAPTGTGSNQPQHF
TRBV20-1	NA	TRBJ1-2	TRBD1	TGCAGTGCCCCCCCGGGACAGGAGGCAGTTGGCTACACCTTC	CSAPPGQEAVGYTF
TRBV20-1	NA	TRBJ1-3	TRBD1	TGCAGTGCTAGAGATCAGAGGGGGCGGACGGACACCATATATTTT	CSARDQRGRTDTIYF
TRBV5-8	few	TRBJ2-2	TRBD2	TGTGCCAGCAGCTGGGGGGGGACTCAGAACACCGGGGAGCTGTTTTTT	CASSWGGTQNTGELFF
TRBV20-1	NA	TRBJ2-2	TRBD2	TGCAGTGCTAGAGAAGGGTCACCTCAAGCGGGGACCGGGGAGCTGTTTTTT	CSAREGSPQAGTGELFF
TRBV11-3	NA	TRBJ1-1	NA	TGTGCCAGCAGCTTCGACGGGAACACTGAAGCTTTCTTT	CASSFDGNTEAFF
TRBV11-2	many	TRBJ2-5	NA	TGTGCCAGCAGCTCGACGGCCCCGATAGGCGAGACCCAGTACTTC	CASSSTAPIGETQYF
TRBV28	few	TRBJ1-6	NA	TGTGCCAGCAGTTTATCAGGGTCGCATTCACCCCTCCACTTT	CASSLSGSHSPLHF
TRBV6-1	few	TRBJ2-1	NA	TGTGCCAGCAGTCTCAATGATAGGGTGTACAATGAGCAGTTCTTT	CASSLNDRVYNEQFF
TRBV10-3	NA	TRBJ2-3	NA	TGTGCCATCAAGGGGGGCGGCACAGATACGCAGTATTTT	CAIKGGGTDTQYF
TRBV3-1	many	TRBJ1-3	NA	TGTGCCAGCAGCCAAGGGGGGAGTAACACCATATATTTT	CASSQGGSNTIYF
TRBV11-1	NA	TRBJ2-1	NA	TGTGCCAGCACTCCTAGTAGGGACTTTATCAATGAGCAGTTCTTC	CASTPSRDFINEQFF
TRBV28	many	TRBJ1-5	NA	TGTGCCAGCAGTTTAGACCCTTGGGCAGGGGATAGCAATCAGCCCCAGCATTTT	CASSLDPWAGDSNQPQHF
TRBV7-9	NA	TRBJ1-2	NA	TGTGCCAGCAGCTCGGAGGGGCAGCATTTTAACTATGGCTACACCTTC	CASSSEGQHFNYGYTF
TRBV20-1	many	TRBJ2-7	NA	TGCAGTGCCGCACGACAGTCCTACGAGCAGTACTTC	CSAARQSYEQYF
TRBV11-2	many	TRBJ2-7	NA	TGTGCCAGCAGCTTAAGGCGGGGAACCTACGAGCAGTACTTC	CASSLRRGTYEQYF
TRBV7-9	NA	TRBJ2-7	NA	TGTGCCAGCAGCATAGAGCGGCCTCCCTACGAGCAGTACTTC	CASSIERPPYEQYF
TRBV3-1	many	TRBJ1-3	NA	TGTGCCAGCAGCCAAAATCGCGACTCTGGAAACACCATATATTTT	CASSQNRDSGNTIYF
TRBV28	few	TRBJ2-1	TRBD2	TGTGCCAGCAGTTACGGGAGGGTAAATGAGCAGTTCTTC	CASSYGRVNEQFF
TRBV7-9	many	TRBJ2-7	NA	TGTGCCAGCAGTTCGCTGGGGTACGAGCAGTACTTC	CASSSLGYEQYF
TRBV20-1	many	TRBJ2-7	TRBD1	TGCAGTGCAAGGGACAGCCTCTACGAGCAGTACTTC	CSARDSLYEQYF
TRBV6-1	few	TRBJ1-1	TRBD1	TGTGCCAGCAAATTGACAGGGGGAGGTGAAGCTTTCTTT	CASKLTGGGEAFF
TRBV2	NA	TRBJ1-6	NA	TGTGCCAGCAGCTGGACAGCCCGAAGCTCCTATAATTCACCCCTCCACTTT	CASSWTARSSYNSPLHF
TRBV27	many	TRBJ2-7	TRBD2	TGTGCCAGCAGTTTATCGGGGGGGGTGCCCCAAGGGCGAGCCTACGAGCAGTACTTC	CASSLSGGVPQGRAYEQYF
TRBV6-1	NA	TRBJ2-7	NA	TGTGCCAGCAGTGACGGCGGACTTTACGAGCAGTACTTC	CASSDGGLYEQYF
TRBV7-8	NA	TRBJ2-1	TRBD2	TGTGCCAGCAGAACATTAAGCGGGGGTGGTGAGCAGTTCTTC	CASRTLSGGGEQFF
TRBV15	few	TRBJ2-1	NA	TGTGCCACCAGCAACACTAGTCGGCAGTTCTTC	CATSNTSRQFF
TRBV6-1	once	TRBJ2-2	NA	TGTGCCAGCAGTGCACAAACAGGCGCCGGGGAGCTGTTTTTT	CASSAQTGAGELFF
TRBV20-1	few	TRBJ1-2	NA	TGCAGTGCTACCGGGAACAGGGTCGGCTATGGCTACACCTTC	CSATGNRVGYGYTF